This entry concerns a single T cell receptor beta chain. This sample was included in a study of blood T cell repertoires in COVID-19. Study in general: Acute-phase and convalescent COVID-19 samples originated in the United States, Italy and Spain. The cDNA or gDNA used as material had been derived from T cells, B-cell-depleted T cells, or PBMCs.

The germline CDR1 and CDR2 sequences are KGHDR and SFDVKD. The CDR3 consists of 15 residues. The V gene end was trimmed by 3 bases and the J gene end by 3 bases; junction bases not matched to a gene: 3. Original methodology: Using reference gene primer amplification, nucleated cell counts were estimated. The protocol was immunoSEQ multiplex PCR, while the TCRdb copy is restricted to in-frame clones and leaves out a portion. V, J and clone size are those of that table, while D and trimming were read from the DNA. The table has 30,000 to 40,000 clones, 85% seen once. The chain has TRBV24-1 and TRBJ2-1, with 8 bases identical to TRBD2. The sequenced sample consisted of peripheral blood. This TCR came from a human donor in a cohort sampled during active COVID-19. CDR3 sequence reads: CATSDTSGLYNEQFF. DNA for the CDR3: TGTGCCACCAGTGATACTAGCGGACTCTACAATGAGCAGTTCTTC.